Listed here is a single T cell receptor (beta chain). Its antigen is still unknown. PCR employed 60 Vbeta and 13 Jbeta primers. Only in-frame clones appear in the TCRdb table, and some are missing; sequencing was by immunoSEQ multiplex PCR. This sample has under 130,000 clones, with 78% found just once. Germline assignment: CDR1 SGHNT and CDR2 YYREEE (reference sequence). Losses at the gene ends were 0 bases for V and 4 bases for J; bases not matched to a gene: 3. The CDR3 is 16 residues long. The entry originates in a study of cytomegalovirus exposure and HLA in healthy donors. Whole-study context: Early released data comprised 75 million to 100 million unique TCRs from HLA-typed donors.

Points from the study as a whole: Later on, a genetic analysis was performed. It linked a missense variant in DCLRE1C with V- and J-gene trimming of TCR beta.

This TCR was recovered from a man under 40 in good health and CMV-seronegative. The sequenced sample was PBMCs. This chain connects TRBV5-4 to TRBJ2-4, with TRBD2 matching over 11 bases. CDR3 DNA: TGTGCCAGCAGCTTGGGGGGGACTAGCGGAAAAAACATTCAGTACTTC. This sequence encodes CASSLGGTSGKNIQYF.